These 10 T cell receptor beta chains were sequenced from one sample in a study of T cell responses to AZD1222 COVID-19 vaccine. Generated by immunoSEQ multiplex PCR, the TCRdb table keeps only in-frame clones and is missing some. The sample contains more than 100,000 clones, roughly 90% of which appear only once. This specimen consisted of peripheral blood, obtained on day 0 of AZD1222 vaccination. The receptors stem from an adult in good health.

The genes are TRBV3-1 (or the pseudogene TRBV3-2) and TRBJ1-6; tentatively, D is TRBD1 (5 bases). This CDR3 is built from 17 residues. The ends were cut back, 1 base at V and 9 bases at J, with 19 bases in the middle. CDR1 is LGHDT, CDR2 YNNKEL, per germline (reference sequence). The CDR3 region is CASSQGIFGGVLSPLHF. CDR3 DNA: TGTGCCAGCAGCCAAGGGATATTTGGAGGGGTTCTTTCACCCCTCCACTTT.

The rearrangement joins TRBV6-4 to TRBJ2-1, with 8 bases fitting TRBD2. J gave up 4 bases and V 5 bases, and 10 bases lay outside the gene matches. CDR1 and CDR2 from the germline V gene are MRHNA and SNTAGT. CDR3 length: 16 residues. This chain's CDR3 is CASSPLSGAFYNEQFF. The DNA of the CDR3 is TGTGCCAGCAGTCCACTTAGCGGGGCCTTTTACAATGAGCAGTTCTTC.

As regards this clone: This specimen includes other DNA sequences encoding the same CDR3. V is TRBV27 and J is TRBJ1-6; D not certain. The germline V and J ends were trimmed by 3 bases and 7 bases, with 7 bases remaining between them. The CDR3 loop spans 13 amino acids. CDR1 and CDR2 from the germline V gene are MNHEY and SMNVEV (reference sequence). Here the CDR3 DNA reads TGTGCCAGCAGTTTTGACCGAAATTCACCCCTCCACTTT. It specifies CASSFDRNSPLHF.

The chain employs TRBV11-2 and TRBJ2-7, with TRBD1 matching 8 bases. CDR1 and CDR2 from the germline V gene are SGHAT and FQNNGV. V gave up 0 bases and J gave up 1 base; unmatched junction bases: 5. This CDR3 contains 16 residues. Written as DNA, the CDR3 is TGTGCCAGCAGCTTAGAAGGCGGGACAGGTTCCTACGAGCAGTACTTC. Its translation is CASSLEGGTGSYEQYF.

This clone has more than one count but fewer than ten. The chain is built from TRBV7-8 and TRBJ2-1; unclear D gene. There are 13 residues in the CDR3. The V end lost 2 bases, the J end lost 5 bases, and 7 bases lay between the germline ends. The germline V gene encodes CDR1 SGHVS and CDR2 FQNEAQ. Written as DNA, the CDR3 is TGTGCCAGCAGCTTACATGGGCACAATGAGCAGTTCTTC. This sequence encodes CASSLHGHNEQFF.

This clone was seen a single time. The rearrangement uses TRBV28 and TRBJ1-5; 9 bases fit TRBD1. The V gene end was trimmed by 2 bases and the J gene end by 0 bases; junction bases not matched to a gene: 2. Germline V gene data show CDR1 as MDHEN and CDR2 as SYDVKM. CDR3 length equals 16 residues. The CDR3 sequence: CASSLTGGGSNQPQHF. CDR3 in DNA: TGTGCCAGCAGTTTAACAGGGGGCGGTAGCAATCAGCCCCAGCATTTT.

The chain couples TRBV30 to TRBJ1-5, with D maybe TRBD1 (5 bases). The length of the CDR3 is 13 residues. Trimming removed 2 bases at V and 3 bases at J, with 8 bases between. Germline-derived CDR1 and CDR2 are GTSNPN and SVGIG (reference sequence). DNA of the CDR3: TGTGCCTGGAGTCGACAGCACAATCAGCCCCAGCATTTT. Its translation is CAWSRQHNQPQHF.

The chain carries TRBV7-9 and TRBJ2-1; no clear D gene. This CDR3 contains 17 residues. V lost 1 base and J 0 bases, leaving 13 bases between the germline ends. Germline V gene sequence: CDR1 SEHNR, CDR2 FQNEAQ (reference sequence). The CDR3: CASSLEIGASSYNEQFF. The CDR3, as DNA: TGTGCCAGCAGCTTAGAAATTGGTGCTAGCTCCTACAATGAGCAGTTCTTC.

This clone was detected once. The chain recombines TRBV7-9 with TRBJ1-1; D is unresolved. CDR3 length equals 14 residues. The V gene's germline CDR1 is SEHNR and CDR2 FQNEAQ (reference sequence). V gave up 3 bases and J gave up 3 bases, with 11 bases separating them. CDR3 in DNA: TGTGCCAGCAGCTTGGTTGGGGAGGACACTGAAGCTTTCTTT. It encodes CASSLVGEDTEAFF.

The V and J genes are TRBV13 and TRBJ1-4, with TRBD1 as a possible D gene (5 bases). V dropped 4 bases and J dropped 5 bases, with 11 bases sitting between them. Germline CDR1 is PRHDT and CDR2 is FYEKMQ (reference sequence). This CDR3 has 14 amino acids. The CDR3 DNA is TGTGCCAGCAGCTCCTCAGGGAAGAATGAAAAACTGTTTTTT. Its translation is CASSSSGKNEKLFF.